This is a list of T cell receptor beta chains from one sample in a study of blood T cell repertoires in COVID-19. Generated by immunoSEQ multiplex PCR, the TCRdb table keeps only in-frame clones and is missing some. The sample consists of roughly 200,000 clones, around nine tenths of them appearing once. Specimen: peripheral blood. The receptors originated from a man younger than 35 with active or convalescent COVID-19. Both conserved end residues are part of each CDR3. The order of the fields is CDR3 DNA, CDR3 protein, CDR3 length, D gene, V gene, clone size, J gene. The D gene is left open where the match is weak. For some rows the clone size is stated as once, few or many, or as a class when expanded; others skip it.

TGTGCCAGCAGTGAATCGGTCTCGGGGATTAACTATGGCTACACCTTC CASSESVSGINYGYTF 16 . TRBV6-1 . TRBJ1-2
TGTGCCATCAGTGCGGGGTCCGGGACAGTAATGAACACTGAAGCTTTCTTT CAISAGSGTVMNTEAFF 17 TRBD1 TRBV10-3 . TRBJ1-1
TGTGCCAGCAGCCCGGGGGGGCGGAAGGGGTACAATGAGCAGTTCTTC CASSPGGRKGYNEQFF 16 TRBD2 TRBV7-2 . TRBJ2-1
TGTGCCAGCAGCTCGGGGGCCGGGACAGGGGGCAATCAGCCCCAGCATTTT CASSSGAGTGGNQPQHF 17 TRBD1 TRBV5-8 . TRBJ1-5
TGTGCCAGCAGCCGAGGACAGGAGACTGAAGCTTTCTTT CASSRGQETEAFF 13 TRBD1 TRBV6-5 . TRBJ1-1
TGTGCCAGCAGCCAAGACAGACATACTAACTATGGCTACACCTTC CASSQDRHTNYGYTF 15 . TRBV3-1/TRBV3-2 . TRBJ1-2
TGCGCCAGCACTGATGACAAGACCTACGAGCAGTACTTC CASTDDKTYEQYF 13 . TRBV10-1 . TRBJ2-7
TGTGCCATCAGTGAGGGACTAGCGGGAAAATCAGGGGCAGATACGCAGTATTTT CAISEGLAGKSGADTQYF 18 TRBD2 TRBV10-3 few TRBJ2-3
TGTGCCTGGAGTGTGACACAGTATAATTCACCCCTCCACTTT CAWSVTQYNSPLHF 14 . TRBV30 . TRBJ1-6
TGTGCCAGCAGCTCGCCGGGACTTGGGGATGAGCAGTTCTTC CASSSPGLGDEQFF 14 . TRBV7-9 . TRBJ2-1
TGCAGCACAACCGAGGGGAACACTGAAGCTTTCTTT CSTTEGNTEAFF 12 . TRBV29-1 . TRBJ1-1
TGCAGCGTTGACCAGGGGTTGAACACTGAAGCTTTCTTT CSVDQGLNTEAFF 13 . TRBV29-1 . TRBJ1-1
TGTGCCAGCAGCCCTCCGCTTCTAAGCCAGAACACCGGGGAGCTGTTTTTT CASSPPLLSQNTGELFF 17 . TRBV7-9 . TRBJ2-2
TGCAGCGTTGAATCAGGGTTTGAGACCCAGTACTTC CSVESGFETQYF 12 . TRBV29-1 . TRBJ2-5
TGTGCCTGGAGTCTGGGAGGGTGGAATGAAAAACTGTTTTTT CAWSLGGWNEKLFF 14 . TRBV30 . TRBJ1-4
TGTGCCAGCAGCTTATACACAGGGGGCAATGGCTACACCTTC CASSLYTGGNGYTF 14 TRBD1 TRBV7-2 . TRBJ1-2
TGCGCCAGCAGCTTGGTGGGACAGAGCTCCTACGAGCAGTACTTC CASSLVGQSSYEQYF 15 TRBD1 TRBV5-1 few TRBJ2-7
TGTGCCAGCAGTTCAGGGGGACTAGGGTTGGGCACTGAAGCTTTCTTT CASSSGGLGLGTEAFF 16 TRBD1 TRBV7-3 once TRBJ1-1
TGTGCCAGCAGCCAAGAGGGGCGGACAGAACTTAATGAAAAACTGTTTTTT CASSQEGRTELNEKLFF 17 . TRBV4-2 . TRBJ1-4
TGTGCCTGGAGCACCGGGACAAGTCGGCACTTC CAWSTGTSRHF 11 . TRBV30 . TRBJ2-7
TGTGCCGCGGGGGGAGACAGGGCCCCAGATACGCAGTATTTT CAAGGDRAPDTQYF 14 . TRBV19 . TRBJ2-3
TGTGCCAGCAGCTCCCTTGGTCGGGTCCGGGCAGATACGCAGTATTTT CASSSLGRVRADTQYF 16 . TRBV5-6 . TRBJ2-3